This T cell receptor (beta chain) appears in the sequencing data of a study of response to subunit inactivated influenza vaccine. This clonotype was observed a few times. Deletions cut 1 base from V and 2 bases from J, with 18 bases between. From germline, CDR1 is MDHEN and CDR2 SYDVKM. This CDR3 has 17 residues. Using its own MiXCR run on the RT-PCR reads, TCRdb lists one record per CDR3 protein. The sample contains about 570,000 distinct CDR3 sequences, 11% of which appear only once. These data also formed part of another study, on T cells expressing NK-cell markers. From that study: TCR beta cDNA was generated via 5'RACE template switching incorporating UMIs. There remained a lack of clarity about HCMV specificity of expanded NKG2C+ T cell clones.

The sample consisted of PBMCs from blood, taken on the day of vaccination. The source is a man aged 45-60 years who received an inactivated influenza vaccine. V and J are TRBV28 and TRBJ2-7; D is undetermined. DNA for the CDR3: TGTGCCAGCAGTTTATCTGGAACCGGGTACCAAACCTACGAGCAGTACTTC. It codes for CASSLSGTGYQTYEQYF.